The TCR beta chain under discussion was sequenced for a study of cytomegalovirus exposure and HLA in healthy donors. As for the study in general: Later, an analysis reported that the 130 or so validation repertoires had used the same platform as the approximately 660 first-cohort repertoires. Study observations and caveats: Rarity characterized most TCR sequences, yet some public TCRs appeared in many donors. In vitro work confirmed that a few CMV-associated chains recognize CMV antigens.

Regarding this clone: What it binds is unknown.

Germline CDR1 and CDR2: MNHEY and SVGAGI. The V gene end was trimmed by 2 bases and the J gene end by 6 bases; junction bases not matched to a gene: 7. The CDR3 sequence is 15 residues long. Sequencing was performed with immunoSEQ multiplex PCR; in TCRdb, only in-frame clones are kept and a portion is missing. This table holds approximately 200,000 clones, about 81% found once. This chain uses TRBV6-5 with TRBJ2-1, with TRBD1 matching 7 bases. This receptor was obtained from a woman in her 30s in good health and CMV-seronegative. Sequencing was performed on PBMCs. The CDR3, as DNA: TGTGCCAGCAGTTACCAATCGACAGGGTCCAATGAGCAGTTCTTC. This encodes CASSYQSTGSNEQFF.